A selection of T cell receptor beta chains follows, all from one sample in a study of cytomegalovirus exposure and HLA in healthy donors. TCRdb's table, derived via immunoSEQ multiplex PCR, lists solely in-frame clones and lacks some. The sample records tens of thousands of clones, approximately 70% being singletons. Sequences were obtained from PBMCs. The source is a woman in her forties or fifties in good health and CMV-seropositive. Both conserved end residues are part of each CDR3. Each record gives: J gene, clone size, V gene, D gene, CDR3 protein, CDR3 DNA. The D gene is left open where the match is weak. Some rows mark clone size as missing; the rest say once, few, many or name a class of expanded clone.

j_call: TRBJ2-5
clone_size: .
v_call: TRBV2
d_call: TRBD2
cdr3_aa: CASTAGVLVETQYF
cdr3_nt: TGTGCCAGCACGGCGGGAGTGTTGGTAGAGACCCAGTACTTC

j_call: TRBJ2-1
clone_size: .
v_call: TRBV27
d_call: TRBD2
cdr3_aa: CASSHGLAAIPYNEQFF
cdr3_nt: TGTGCCAGCAGTCACGGACTAGCGGCAATCCCATACAATGAGCAGTTCTTC

j_call: TRBJ2-2
clone_size: .
v_call: TRBV6-6
d_call: .
cdr3_aa: CASIQNTGELFF
cdr3_nt: TGTGCCAGCATCCAAAACACCGGGGAGCTGTTTTTT

j_call: TRBJ1-5
clone_size: .
v_call: TRBV5-6
d_call: TRBD1
cdr3_aa: CASSLARDRNQPQHF
cdr3_nt: TGTGCCAGCAGCTTGGCAAGGGACAGGAATCAGCCCCAGCATTTT

j_call: TRBJ2-5
clone_size: .
v_call: TRBV19
d_call: TRBD2
cdr3_aa: CASRGTSGSLETQYF
cdr3_nt: TGTGCCAGTAGAGGGACTAGCGGGAGTCTGGAGACCCAGTACTTC

j_call: TRBJ1-4
clone_size: .
v_call: TRBV19
d_call: TRBD1
cdr3_aa: CASSPEDRVVEKLFF
cdr3_nt: TGTGCCAGTAGTCCGGAGGACAGGGTGGTAGAAAAACTGTTTTTT

j_call: TRBJ1-2
clone_size: few
v_call: TRBV28
d_call: .
cdr3_aa: CASGTAIYGYTF
cdr3_nt: TGTGCCAGCGGAACAGCAATCTATGGCTACACCTTC

j_call: TRBJ1-2
clone_size: .
v_call: TRBV9
d_call: .
cdr3_aa: CASSVRASGGSGYTF
cdr3_nt: TGTGCCAGCAGCGTCCGGGCCTCTGGGGGGTCTGGCTACACCTTC

j_call: TRBJ2-7
clone_size: .
v_call: TRBV7-6
d_call: TRBD1
cdr3_aa: CASSLAGGTGGYYEQYF
cdr3_nt: TGTGCCAGCAGCTTAGCTGGGGGGACAGGGGGTTACTACGAGCAGTACTTC

j_call: TRBJ1-2
clone_size: .
v_call: TRBV4-3
d_call: .
cdr3_aa: CASSQDLAGINYGYTF
cdr3_nt: TGCGCCAGCAGCCAAGATCTTGCAGGGATTAACTATGGCTACACCTTC

j_call: TRBJ2-2
clone_size: once
v_call: TRBV5-6
d_call: TRBD2
cdr3_aa: CASSGLAGAGELFF
cdr3_nt: TGTGCCAGCTCGGGACTAGCGGGAGCCGGGGAGCTGTTTTTT

j_call: TRBJ1-4
clone_size: .
v_call: TRBV11-2
d_call: .
cdr3_aa: CASSAAAGSNEKLFF
cdr3_nt: TGTGCCAGCAGCGCAGCCGCCGGTAGCAATGAAAAACTGTTTTTT

j_call: TRBJ2-1
clone_size: .
v_call: TRBV10-1
d_call: TRBD1
cdr3_aa: CASSDTGTAYNEQFF
cdr3_nt: TGCGCCAGCAGTGATACCGGGACAGCATACAATGAGCAGTTCTTC

j_call: TRBJ2-3
clone_size: .
v_call: TRBV27
d_call: TRBD2
cdr3_aa: CASSPGLNTDTDTQYF
cdr3_nt: TGTGCCAGCAGTCCGGGACTAAATACCGACACAGATACGCAGTATTTT

j_call: TRBJ2-2
clone_size: .
v_call: TRBV7-2
d_call: .
cdr3_aa: CASKTGWSGELFF
cdr3_nt: TGTGCCAGCAAAACAGGGTGGTCCGGGGAGCTGTTTTTT

j_call: TRBJ2-2
clone_size: .
v_call: TRBV4-2
d_call: TRBD2
cdr3_aa: CAIRTSATGELFF
cdr3_nt: TGTGCCATTCGGACTAGCGCAACCGGGGAGCTGTTTTTT

j_call: TRBJ2-3
clone_size: .
v_call: TRBV4-1
d_call: TRBD2
cdr3_aa: CASSQGVAGGLDTQYF
cdr3_nt: TGCGCCAGCAGCCAAGGGGTAGCGGGAGGGTTAGATACGCAGTATTTT

j_call: TRBJ2-7
clone_size: .
v_call: TRBV28
d_call: .
cdr3_aa: CASSPGGTYEQYF
cdr3_nt: TGTGCCAGCAGCCCCGGGGGAACCTACGAGCAGTACTTC

j_call: TRBJ1-1
clone_size: .
v_call: TRBV7-9
d_call: TRBD1
cdr3_aa: CASQGGTEAFF
cdr3_nt: TGTGCCAGCCAGGGGGGCACTGAAGCTTTCTTT

j_call: TRBJ2-1
clone_size: .
v_call: TRBV13
d_call: .
cdr3_aa: CASSLALPASRFNNEQFF
cdr3_nt: TGTGCCAGCAGCTTAGCCCTCCCCGCTAGCCGCTTTAACAATGAGCAGTTCTTC

j_call: TRBJ1-3
clone_size: once
v_call: TRBV7-2
d_call: .
cdr3_aa: CASSLTRRPSGNTIYF
cdr3_nt: TGTGCCAGCAGCCTAACCAGGCGCCCCTCTGGAAACACCATATATTTT

j_call: TRBJ1-1
clone_size: .
v_call: TRBV6-5
d_call: TRBD1
cdr3_aa: CASRKAGTAITF
cdr3_nt: TGTGCCAGCAGAAAAGCCGGGACAGCGATAACTTTT

j_call: TRBJ2-6
clone_size: .
v_call: TRBV15
d_call: .
cdr3_aa: CATSYRDSGANVLTF
cdr3_nt: TGTGCCACCAGTTACAGGGACTCTGGGGCCAACGTCCTGACTTTC

j_call: TRBJ2-7
clone_size: .
v_call: TRBV7-2
d_call: TRBD2
cdr3_aa: CASGGGRGGYEQYF
cdr3_nt: TGTGCCAGCGGGGGCGGGAGGGGGGGATACGAGCAGTACTTC

j_call: TRBJ2-7
clone_size: .
v_call: TRBV7-9
d_call: .
cdr3_aa: CASTPGELGEQYF
cdr3_nt: TGTGCCAGCACCCCCGGGGAGTTAGGCGAGCAGTACTTC

j_call: TRBJ2-7
clone_size: .
v_call: TRBV5-5
d_call: .
cdr3_aa: CASSQRPDSLYEQYF
cdr3_nt: TGTGCCAGCAGCCAGCGACCAGACAGTCTCTACGAGCAGTACTTC

j_call: TRBJ2-7
clone_size: .
v_call: TRBV9
d_call: .
cdr3_aa: CASSVAEGGSYEQYF
cdr3_nt: TGTGCCAGCAGCGTAGCAGAAGGGGGCTCCTACGAGCAGTACTTC

j_call: TRBJ1-1
clone_size: .
v_call: TRBV4-1
d_call: TRBD1
cdr3_aa: CASSQVDRGGMNTEAFF
cdr3_nt: TGCGCCAGCAGCCAGGTTGACAGGGGAGGGATGAACACTGAAGCTTTCTTT

j_call: TRBJ2-3
clone_size: .
v_call: TRBV21-1
d_call: .
cdr3_aa: CASSKSESREDTQYF
cdr3_nt: TGTGCCAGCAGCAAATCAGAATCCAGGGAAGATACGCAGTATTTT

j_call: TRBJ1-5
clone_size: .
v_call: TRBV19
d_call: TRBD1
cdr3_aa: CASSQGQRGQPQHF
cdr3_nt: TGTGCCAGTAGCCAGGGACAGCGAGGACAGCCCCAGCATTTT

j_call: TRBJ1-5
clone_size: few
v_call: TRBV10-3
d_call: .
cdr3_aa: CAISESTGSQPQHF
cdr3_nt: TGTGCCATCAGTGAGTCAACAGGGTCCCAGCCCCAGCATTTT